This record looks at one T cell receptor beta chain sequence and its context. This entry comes from a study of patients and donors after allogeneic stem cell transplantation. TCRdb re-derived calls from the RT-PCR reads in MiXCR, one entry per CDR3 protein. The sample has about a million distinct CDR3 sequences; about a sixth are singletons. The sequenced sample was blood, either unsorted or a sorted T cell fraction (not recorded which). The clonotype comes from a human donor who was either an allogeneic HSCT recipient or a stem cell or donor lymphocyte infusion donor (not recorded which). It is not recorded whose cells these are; they may come from a transplant donor.

The CDR3 here is CASSLQDRPNTEAFF. CDR3 nucleotides: TGTGCCAGCAGCTTACAGGACAGACCGAACACTGAAGCTTTCTTT. V usage is TRBV7-2 and J usage is TRBJ1-1; TRBD1 is a possible D gene (6 bases). Germline CDR1 SGHTA, CDR2 FQGNSA. The CDR3 sequence is 15 residues long. Trimming left V 2 bases short and J 1 base short, with 11 bases between.